This entry is about one T cell receptor (beta chain). V gave up 6 bases and J gave up 2 bases, with 11 bases separating them. From germline, CDR1 is SNHLY and CDR2 FYNNEI. This CDR3 is 14 amino acids long. This sample is drawn from a study of PD-1 blockade in classical Hodgkin lymphoma. Generated by immunoSEQ multiplex PCR, the TCRdb table keeps only in-frame clones and is missing some. The sample shows about 40,000 clones, 85% to 90% of them seen only once. Each patient's relapse followed autologous stem cell transplantation, and brentuximab vedotin exposure varied. The chain combines TRBV2 with TRBJ1-5; D remains unclear. The TCR sequence derives from a human donor with classical Hodgkin lymphoma. Sequencing was performed on peripheral blood mononuclear cells (PBMCs), taken at baseline. As DNA, the CDR3 is TGTGCCAGCAGGGGATCTGGGGGCAATCAGCCCCAGCATTTT. Encoded protein: CASRGSGGNQPQHF. The full variable domain, rest sourced from reference TRBV2 and TRBJ1-5, is EPEVTQTPSHQVTQMGQEVILRCVPISNHLYFYWYRQILGQKVEFLVSFYNNEISEKSEIFDDQFSVERPDGSNFTLKIRSTKLEDSAMYFCASRGSGGNQPQHFGDGTRLSIL.